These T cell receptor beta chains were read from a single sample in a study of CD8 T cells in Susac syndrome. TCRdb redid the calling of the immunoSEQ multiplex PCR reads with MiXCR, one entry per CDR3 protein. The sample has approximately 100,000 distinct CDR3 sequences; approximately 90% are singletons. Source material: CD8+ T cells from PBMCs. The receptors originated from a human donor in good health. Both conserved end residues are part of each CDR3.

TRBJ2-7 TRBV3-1 CASSQEISSYEQYF
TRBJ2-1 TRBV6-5 CASSSGTGLAFF
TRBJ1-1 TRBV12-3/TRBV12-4 CASSSRQGGKAFF
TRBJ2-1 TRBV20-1 CSARANWDNEQFF
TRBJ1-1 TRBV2 CASTGQGSNTEAFF
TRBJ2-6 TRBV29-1 CSVTPGTAGANVLTF
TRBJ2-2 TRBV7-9 CASSLAQGVTGELFF
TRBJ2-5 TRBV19 CASSLPGKETQYF
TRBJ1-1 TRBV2 CASNQYRTAEEAFF
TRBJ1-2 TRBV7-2 CASSRLQGIRGYTF
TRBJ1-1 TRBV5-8 CASSRPAGGNTEAFF
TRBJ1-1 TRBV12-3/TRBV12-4 CASIPGWKGANAEAFF
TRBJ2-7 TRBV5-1 CASSPDGGPYEQYF
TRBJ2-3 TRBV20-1 CSAPLNTQYF
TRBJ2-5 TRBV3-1 CASSQDWTGANQETQYF
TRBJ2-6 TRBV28 CASSIPTGGSGANVLTF